The entry below gives a single T cell receptor beta chain sequence along with its context. This entry comes from a study of blood T cell repertoires in COVID-19. Study summary: There were acute and convalescent COVID-19 samples, and they came from the United States, Italy and Spain.

The authors' processing: Scientists estimated how many nucleated cells there were by amplifying reference gene primers. TCRdb keeps only in-frame clones here, not all; method: immunoSEQ multiplex PCR. For V, J and clone size, that table is used; D and trimming come from the DNA. Altogether about 160,000 clones are present, roughly four fifths being singletons, with the ten largest covering about 24%. The CDR3 totals 13 residues. Trimming at V came to 5 bases and at J to 6 bases, leaving 2 bases not matched to a gene. Germline loops: CDR1 MRHNA, CDR2 SNTAGT. The sample consisted of peripheral blood. This clonotype was sampled from an elderly woman with acute or convalescent COVID-19. The chain combines TRBV6-4 with TRBJ2-3, with 10 nucleotides matching TRBD2. In nucleotides, the CDR3 is TGTGCCAGCAGTAAGCGGGAGGGTGATACGCAGTATTTT. Its protein is CASSKREGDTQYF.